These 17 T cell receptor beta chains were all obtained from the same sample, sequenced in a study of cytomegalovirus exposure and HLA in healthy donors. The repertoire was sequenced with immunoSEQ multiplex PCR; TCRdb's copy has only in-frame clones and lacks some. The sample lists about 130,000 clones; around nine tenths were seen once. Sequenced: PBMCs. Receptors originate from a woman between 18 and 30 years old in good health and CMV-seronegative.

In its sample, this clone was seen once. The CDR3, as DNA: TGTGCCAGCAGTCCGGGAGGGGCCACCTCCTATGGCTACACCTTC. It is translated as CASSPGGATSYGYTF. The chain is built from TRBV28 and TRBJ1-2; possibly TRBD1 for D (5 bases). This CDR3 has 15 amino acids. CDR1 and CDR2 (germline): MDHEN, SYDVKM. V was trimmed by 5 bases and J by 4 bases, leaving 17 bases between them.

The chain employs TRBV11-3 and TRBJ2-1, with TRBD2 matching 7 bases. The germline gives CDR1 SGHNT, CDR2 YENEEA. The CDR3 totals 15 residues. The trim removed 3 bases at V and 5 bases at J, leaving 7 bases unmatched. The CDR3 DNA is TGTGCCAGCAGCTTGGGGGGAGGGCCTCACAATGAGCAGTTCTTC. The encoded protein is CASSLGGGPHNEQFF.

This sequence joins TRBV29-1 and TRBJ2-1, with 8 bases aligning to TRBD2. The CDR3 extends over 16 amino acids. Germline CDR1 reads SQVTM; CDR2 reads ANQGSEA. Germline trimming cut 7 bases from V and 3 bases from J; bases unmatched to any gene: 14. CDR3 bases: TGCAGCGGGGCCAAGTTCGCGGGAGGCTACTACAATGAGCAGTTCTTC. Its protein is CSGAKFAGGYYNEQFF.

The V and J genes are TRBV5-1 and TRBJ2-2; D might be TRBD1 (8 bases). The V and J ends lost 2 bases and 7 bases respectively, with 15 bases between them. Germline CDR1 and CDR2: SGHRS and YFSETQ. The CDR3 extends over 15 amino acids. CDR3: CASSFRTGTNGELFF. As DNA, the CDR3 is TGCGCCAGCAGCTTTAGGACAGGGACTAACGGGGAGCTGTTTTTT.

CDR3 sequence reads: CASSLTSGSRTDTQYF. The DNA for the CDR3 is TGTGCCAGCAGTTTAACTAGCGGGAGTCGCACAGATACGCAGTATTTT. The rearrangement joins TRBV28 to TRBJ2-3; 11 bases map to TRBD2. V lost 2 bases, J lost 1 base, and 2 bases stayed unmatched. The CDR3 runs 16 residues. Germline loops: CDR1 MDHEN, CDR2 SYDVKM.

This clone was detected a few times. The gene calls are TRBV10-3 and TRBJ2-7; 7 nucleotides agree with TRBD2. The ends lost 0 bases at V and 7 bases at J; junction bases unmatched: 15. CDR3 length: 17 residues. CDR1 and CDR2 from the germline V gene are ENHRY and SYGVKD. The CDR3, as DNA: TGTGCCATCAGTGAGTCGACGGGGGGAGGGCTCCCAAGAGAGCAGTACTTC. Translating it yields CAISESTGGGLPREQYF.

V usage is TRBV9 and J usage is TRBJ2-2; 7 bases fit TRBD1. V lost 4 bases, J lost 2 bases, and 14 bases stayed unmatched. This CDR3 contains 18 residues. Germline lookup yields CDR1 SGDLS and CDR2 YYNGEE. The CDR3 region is CASSRSTGFRSNTGELFF. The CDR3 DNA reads TGTGCCAGCAGCCGTTCGACAGGGTTTAGATCTAACACCGGGGAGCTGTTTTTT.

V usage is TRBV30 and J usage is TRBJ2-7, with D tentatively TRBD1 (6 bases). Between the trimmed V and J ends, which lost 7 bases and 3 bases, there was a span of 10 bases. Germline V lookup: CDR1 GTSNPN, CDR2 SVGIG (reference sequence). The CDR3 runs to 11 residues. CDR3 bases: TGTGCCTCACTGGACAGCTACGAGCAGTACTTC. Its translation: CASLDSYEQYF.

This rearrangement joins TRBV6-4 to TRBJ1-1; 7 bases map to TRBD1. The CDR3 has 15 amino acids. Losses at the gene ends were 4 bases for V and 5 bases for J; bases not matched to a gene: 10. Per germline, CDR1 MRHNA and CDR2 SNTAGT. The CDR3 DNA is TGTGCCAGCAGTGTAGCCCAGGGGGGTCAAACTGAAGCTTTCTTT. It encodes CASSVAQGGQTEAFF.

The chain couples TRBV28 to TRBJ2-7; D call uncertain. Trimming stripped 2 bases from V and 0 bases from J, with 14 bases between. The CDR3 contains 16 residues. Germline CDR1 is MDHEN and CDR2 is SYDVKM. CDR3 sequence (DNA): TGTGCCAGCAGTTTAACGGCCGGGTTGAGCTCCTACGAGCAGTACTTC. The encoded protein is CASSLTAGLSSYEQYF.

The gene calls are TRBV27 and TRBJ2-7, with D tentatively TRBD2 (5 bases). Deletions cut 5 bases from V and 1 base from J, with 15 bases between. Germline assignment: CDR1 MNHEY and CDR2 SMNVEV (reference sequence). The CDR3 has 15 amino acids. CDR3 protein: CASSPTGMGSYEQYF. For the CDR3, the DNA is TGTGCCAGCAGTCCTACGGGGATGGGTTCCTACGAGCAGTACTTC.

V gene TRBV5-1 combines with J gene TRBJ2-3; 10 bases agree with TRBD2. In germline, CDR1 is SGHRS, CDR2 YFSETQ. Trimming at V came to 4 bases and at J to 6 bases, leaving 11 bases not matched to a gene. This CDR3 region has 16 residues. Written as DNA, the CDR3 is TGCGCCAGCAGCCCACTCCTAGCGGGAGAGGGGGATACGCAGTATTTT. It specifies CASSPLLAGEGDTQYF.

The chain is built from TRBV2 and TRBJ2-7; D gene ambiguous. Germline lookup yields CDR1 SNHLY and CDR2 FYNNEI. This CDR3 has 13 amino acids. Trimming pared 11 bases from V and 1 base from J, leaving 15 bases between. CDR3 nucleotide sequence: TGTGCCCAGCGAAGCGTTGTTTCCTACGAGCAGTACTTC. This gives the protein CAQRSVVSYEQYF.

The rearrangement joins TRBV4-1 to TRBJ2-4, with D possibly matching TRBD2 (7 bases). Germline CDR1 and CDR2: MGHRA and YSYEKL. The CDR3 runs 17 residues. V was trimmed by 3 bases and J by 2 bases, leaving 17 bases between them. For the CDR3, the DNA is TGCGCCAGCAGCCAGGGGGGGGCTAGCGGAACCAAAAACATTCAGTACTTC. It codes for CASSQGGASGTKNIQYF.

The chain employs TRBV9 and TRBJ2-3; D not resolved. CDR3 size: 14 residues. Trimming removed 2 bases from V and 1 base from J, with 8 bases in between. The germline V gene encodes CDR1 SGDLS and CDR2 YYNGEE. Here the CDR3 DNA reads TGTGCCAGCAGCGTCCCCAGCGGCACAGATACGCAGTATTTT. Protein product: CASSVPSGTDTQYF.

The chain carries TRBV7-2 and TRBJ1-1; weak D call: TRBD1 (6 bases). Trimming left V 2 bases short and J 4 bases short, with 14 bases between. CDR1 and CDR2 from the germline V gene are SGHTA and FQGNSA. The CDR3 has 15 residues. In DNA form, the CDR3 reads TGTGCCAGCAGCTTACTACAGGGATTGGGCACTGAAGCTTTCTTT. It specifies CASSLLQGLGTEAFF.

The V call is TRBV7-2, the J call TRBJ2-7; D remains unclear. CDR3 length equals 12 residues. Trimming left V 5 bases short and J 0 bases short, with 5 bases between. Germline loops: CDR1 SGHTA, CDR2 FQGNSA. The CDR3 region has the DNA TGTGCCAGCAGCCCCGGCTCCTACGAGCAGTACTTC. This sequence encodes CASSPGSYEQYF.